The rows below give T cell receptor beta chains drawn from one sample of a study of cytomegalovirus exposure and HLA in healthy donors. This table comes from immunoSEQ multiplex PCR, and its TCRdb copy is limited to in-frame clones, with some not included. The top ten clones hold 1.5% to 2.5% of a sample with roughly 130,000 clones, 70% to 80% of them seen once. The sample taken for sequencing was PBMCs. The source is a man younger than 35 in good health and CMV-seronegative. The CDR3 runs from the conserved cysteine through the conserved F or W. D genes are given only for firm matches.

V gene,D gene,CDR3 protein
TRBV9,.,CASSPAYTDTQYF
TRBV7-2,.,CASSQLGAGIKETQYF
TRBV30,.,CAWTSLAGQPQHF
TRBV18,.,CASSLSQPGYQETQYF
TRBV11-3,.,CASSSSGSGSYNEQFF
TRBV19,.,CASSIGTRGIGELFF
TRBV7-2,.,CASSSPGLGGYQETQYF
TRBV27,.,CASSSHRGQETQYF
TRBV27,TRBD2,CASSGRGRAHEQYF
TRBV7-2,.,CASSLGSGAGKTQYF
TRBV9,.,CASSVGGEQETQYF
TRBV7-9,.,CASKGNGIPTNTGELFF
TRBV5-4,.,CASTDRTTEAFF
TRBV6-5,.,CASSYYNSDNEQFF
TRBV5-1,TRBD1,CASSWRDRANTEAFF
TRBV15,TRBD1,CATSLLLGQGSLTGANVLTF
TRBV4-2,TRBD2,CASSQERAGDRTDTQYF
TRBV14,TRBD2,CASSRWTSGRSNEQFF
TRBV11-2,TRBD2,CASSATSGAREQYF
TRBV7-2,.,CASSLGASADTQYF
TRBV6-5,.,CASSYSASYGYTF
TRBV29-1,TRBD1,CSVCVWTGDEQYF
TRBV30,TRBD2,CAWSVGLAGVRDTQYF
TRBV19,.,CASSVVSQETQYF
TRBV5-1,TRBD2,CASSLVVAGGQETQYF
TRBV7-8,.,CASSPAVVGGTEAFF
TRBV6-5,.,CASSYGQGNQPQHF
TRBV5-1,.,CASSFAVTDTQYF
TRBV13,TRBD2,CASSSTSGRGLETQYF
TRBV27,.,CASSLSVAGHQPQHF
TRBV7-2,.,CASSPYLTEGYTF
TRBV7-2,TRBD1,CASSPGQGFRAFF
TRBV7-3,.,CASSPPGSYEQYF
TRBV6-5,TRBD2,CASSPGLAGADTQYF
TRBV4-1,.,CASSQDFRRGNSPLHF
TRBV18,TRBD1,CASSRPGQLPYEQYF
TRBV4-3,TRBD2,CASSQISREGNIQYF
TRBV6-1,.,CASSEDREPQHF
TRBV10-1,.,CASSRGQNTEAFF
TRBV7-6,.,CASSEPSGEDYTGELFF
TRBV6-5,.,CASGSGASASYEQYF
TRBV30,TRBD1,CAWSRPTGTAKETQYF